Sequencing of this TCR beta chain was carried out in a study of blood T cells in healthy people across ages. Total RNA extraction produced at least 5 micrograms (per sample) for the study. Alongside a J-beta primer mix, a sample-barcoded 5' primer served in a second PCR lasting about 7 to 11 cycles. Every cDNA was tagged by a template-switch adaptor with 12 random nucleotides. One entry per CDR3 protein, called by TCRdb with MiXCR from the 5' RACE reads. The table records about 940,000 distinct CDR3 sequences, 40% to 60% of them present only once. This clonotype was detected a few times. In germline, CDR1 is SGHTA, CDR2 FQGNSA. V was clipped by 3 bases and J by 3 bases; unmatched bases: 2. The CDR3 extends over 14 amino acids.

Sequenced: blood. The sequence derives from a man aged 30 to 39 in good health. This chain connects TRBV7-2 to TRBJ2-5; 9 positions agree with TRBD2. The CDR3 here is CASSFIAGEETQYF. CDR3 DNA: TGTGCCAGCAGCTTTATAGCGGGGGAAGAGACCCAGTACTTC.